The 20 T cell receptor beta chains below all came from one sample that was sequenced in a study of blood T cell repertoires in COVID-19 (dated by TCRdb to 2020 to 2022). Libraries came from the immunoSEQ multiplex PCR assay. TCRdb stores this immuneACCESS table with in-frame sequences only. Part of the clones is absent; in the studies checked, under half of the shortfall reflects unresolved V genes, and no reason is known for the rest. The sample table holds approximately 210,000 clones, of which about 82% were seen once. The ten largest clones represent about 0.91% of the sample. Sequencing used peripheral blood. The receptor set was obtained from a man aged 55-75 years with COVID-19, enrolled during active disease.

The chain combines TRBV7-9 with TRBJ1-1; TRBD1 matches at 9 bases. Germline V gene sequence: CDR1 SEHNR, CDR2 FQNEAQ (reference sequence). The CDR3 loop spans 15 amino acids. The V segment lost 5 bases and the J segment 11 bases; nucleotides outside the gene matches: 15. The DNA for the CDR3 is TGTGCCAGCAGCCTTGCCGGGACAGGGCCTCTGGAGGCTTTCTTT. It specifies CASSLAGTGPLEAFF.

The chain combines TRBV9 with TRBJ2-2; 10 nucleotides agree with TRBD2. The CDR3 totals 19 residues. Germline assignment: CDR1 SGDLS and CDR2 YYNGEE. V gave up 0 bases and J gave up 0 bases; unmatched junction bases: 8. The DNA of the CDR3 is TGTGCCAGCAGCGTAGCTGGACTAGCGGAGGTATCGAACACCGGGGAGCTGTTTTTT. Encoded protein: CASSVAGLAEVSNTGELFF.

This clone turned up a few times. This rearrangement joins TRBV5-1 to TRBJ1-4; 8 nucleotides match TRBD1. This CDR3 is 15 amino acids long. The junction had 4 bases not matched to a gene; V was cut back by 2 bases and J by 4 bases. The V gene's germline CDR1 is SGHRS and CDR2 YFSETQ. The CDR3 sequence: CASSFRTGFNEKLFF. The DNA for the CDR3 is TGCGCCAGCAGCTTTCGGACAGGGTTTAATGAAAAACTGTTTTTT.

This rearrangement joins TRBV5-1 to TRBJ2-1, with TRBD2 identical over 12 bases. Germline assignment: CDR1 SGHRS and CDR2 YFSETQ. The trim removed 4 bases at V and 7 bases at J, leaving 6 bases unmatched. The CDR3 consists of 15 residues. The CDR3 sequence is CASSRGTSGRNEQFF. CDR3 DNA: TGCGCCAGCAGCCGCGGAACTAGCGGGAGGAATGAGCAGTTCTTC. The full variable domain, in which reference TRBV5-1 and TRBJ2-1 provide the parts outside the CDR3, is KAGVTQTPRYLIKTRGQQVTLSCSPISGHRSVSWYQQTPGQGLQFLFEYFSETQRNKGNFPGRFSGRQFSNSRSEMNVSTLELGDSALYLCASSRGTSGRNEQFFGPGTRLTVL.

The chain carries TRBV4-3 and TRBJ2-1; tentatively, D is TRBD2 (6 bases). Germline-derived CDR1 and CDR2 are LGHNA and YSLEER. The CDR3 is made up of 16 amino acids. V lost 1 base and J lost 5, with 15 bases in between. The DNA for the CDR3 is TGCGCCAGCAGCCAAGTCGGGGGAAGGATGGACAATGAGCAGTTCTTC. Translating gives CASSQVGGRMDNEQFF.

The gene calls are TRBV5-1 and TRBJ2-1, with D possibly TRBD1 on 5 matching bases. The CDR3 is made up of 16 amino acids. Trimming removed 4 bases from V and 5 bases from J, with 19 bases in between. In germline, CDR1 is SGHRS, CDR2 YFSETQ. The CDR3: CASSPALGQGNNEQFF. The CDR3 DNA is TGCGCCAGCAGCCCCGCCTTAGGGCAGGGTAACAATGAGCAGTTCTTC.

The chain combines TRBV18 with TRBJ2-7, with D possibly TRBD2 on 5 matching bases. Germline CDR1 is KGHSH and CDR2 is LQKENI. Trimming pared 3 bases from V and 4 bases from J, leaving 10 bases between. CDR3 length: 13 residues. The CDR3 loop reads CASSPGMRYEQYF. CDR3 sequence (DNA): TGTGCCAGCTCACCCGGGATGCGGTACGAGCAGTACTTC.

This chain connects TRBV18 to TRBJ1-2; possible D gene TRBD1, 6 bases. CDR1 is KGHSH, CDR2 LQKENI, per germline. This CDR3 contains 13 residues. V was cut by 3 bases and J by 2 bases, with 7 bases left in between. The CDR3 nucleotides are TGTGCCAGCTCACCCGGGACAAACTATGGCTACACCTTC. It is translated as CASSPGTNYGYTF. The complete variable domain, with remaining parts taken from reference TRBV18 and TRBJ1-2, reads NAGVMQNPRHLVRRRGQEARLRCSPMKGHSHVYWYRQLPEEGLKFMVYLQKENIIDESGMPKERFSAEFPKEGPSILRIQQVVRGDSAAYFCASSPGTNYGYTFGSGTRLTVV.

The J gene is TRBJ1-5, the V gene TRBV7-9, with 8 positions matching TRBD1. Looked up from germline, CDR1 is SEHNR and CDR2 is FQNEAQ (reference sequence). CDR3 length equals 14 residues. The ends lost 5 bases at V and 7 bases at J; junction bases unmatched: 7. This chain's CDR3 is CASSLQGVGQPQHF. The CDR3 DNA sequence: TGTGCCAGCAGCCTACAGGGGGTGGGACAGCCCCAGCATTTT.

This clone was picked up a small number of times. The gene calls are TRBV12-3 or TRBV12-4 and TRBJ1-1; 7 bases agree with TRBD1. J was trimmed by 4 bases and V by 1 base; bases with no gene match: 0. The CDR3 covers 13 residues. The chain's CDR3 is CASSLGTGTEAFF. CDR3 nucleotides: TGTGCCAGCAGTTTAGGGACAGGCACTGAAGCTTTCTTT.

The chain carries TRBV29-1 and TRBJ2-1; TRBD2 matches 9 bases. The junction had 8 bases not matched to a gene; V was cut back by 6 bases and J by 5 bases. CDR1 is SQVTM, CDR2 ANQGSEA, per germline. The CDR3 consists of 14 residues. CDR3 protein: CSVLAGAVNNEQFF. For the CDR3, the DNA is TGCAGCGTGTTAGCGGGAGCGGTAAACAATGAGCAGTTCTTC.

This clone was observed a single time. DNA of the CDR3: TGTGCCAGCAGGAATGCCCTGAGCTCCTATAATTCACCCCTCCACTTT. The encoded protein is CASRNALSSYNSPLHF. This sequence joins TRBV28 and TRBJ1-6; the D is unclear. Trimming cost V 6 bases and J 0 bases, with 12 bases left between them. Per germline, CDR1 MDHEN and CDR2 SYDVKM. The CDR3 spans 16 residues.

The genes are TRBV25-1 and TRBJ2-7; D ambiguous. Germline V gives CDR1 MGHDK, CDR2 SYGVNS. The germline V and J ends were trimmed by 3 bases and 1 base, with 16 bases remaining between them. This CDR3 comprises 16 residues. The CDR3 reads CASSDLGRIRSYEQYF. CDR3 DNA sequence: TGTGCCAGCAGTGATCTGGGCAGGATCAGATCCTACGAGCAGTACTTC.

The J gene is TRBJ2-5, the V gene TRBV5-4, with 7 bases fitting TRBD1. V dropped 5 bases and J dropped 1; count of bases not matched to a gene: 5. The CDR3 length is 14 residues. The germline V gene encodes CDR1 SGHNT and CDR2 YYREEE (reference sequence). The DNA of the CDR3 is TGTGCCAGCAGTCCGACAGGGAGCCAAGAGACCCAGTACTTC. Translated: CASSPTGSQETQYF.

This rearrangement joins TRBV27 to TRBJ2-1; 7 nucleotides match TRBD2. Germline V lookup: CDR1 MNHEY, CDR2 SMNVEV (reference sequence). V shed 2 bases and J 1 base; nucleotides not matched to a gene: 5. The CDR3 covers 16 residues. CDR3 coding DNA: TGTGCCAGCAGTTTAGGTAGCGGGTTATCCTACAATGAGCAGTTCTTC. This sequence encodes CASSLGSGLSYNEQFF.

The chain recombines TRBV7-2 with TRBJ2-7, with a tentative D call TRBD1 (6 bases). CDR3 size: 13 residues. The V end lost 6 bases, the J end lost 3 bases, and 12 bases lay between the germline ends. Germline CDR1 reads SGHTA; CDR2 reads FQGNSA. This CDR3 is CASRGQTNYEQYF. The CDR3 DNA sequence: TGTGCCAGCAGAGGACAGACGAACTACGAGCAGTACTTC.

The CDR3 DNA sequence: TGTGCCAGCAGTTCCTTAGGAGCGGCAACCTACGAGCAGTACTTC. Translation: CASSSLGAATYEQYF. The J gene is TRBJ2-7, the V gene TRBV27; D may be TRBD2 (5 bases). Germline V lookup: CDR1 MNHEY, CDR2 SMNVEV (reference sequence). V was clipped by 4 bases and J by 2 bases, with 15 bases between them. The CDR3 is 15 residues long.

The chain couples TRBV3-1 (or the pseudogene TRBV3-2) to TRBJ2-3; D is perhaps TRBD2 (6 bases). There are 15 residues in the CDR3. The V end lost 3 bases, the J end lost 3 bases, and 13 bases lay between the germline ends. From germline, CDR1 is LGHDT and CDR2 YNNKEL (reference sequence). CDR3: CASSQTRRKTDTQYF. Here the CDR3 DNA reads TGTGCCAGCAGCCAGACTAGGAGGAAAACAGATACGCAGTATTTT.

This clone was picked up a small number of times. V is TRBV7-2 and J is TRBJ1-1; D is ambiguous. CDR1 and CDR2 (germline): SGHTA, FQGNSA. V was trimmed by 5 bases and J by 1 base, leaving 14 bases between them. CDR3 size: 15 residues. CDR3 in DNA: TGTGCCAGCAGCACCCCCCCCAGACAGAACACTGAAGCTTTCTTT. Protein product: CASSTPPRQNTEAFF.

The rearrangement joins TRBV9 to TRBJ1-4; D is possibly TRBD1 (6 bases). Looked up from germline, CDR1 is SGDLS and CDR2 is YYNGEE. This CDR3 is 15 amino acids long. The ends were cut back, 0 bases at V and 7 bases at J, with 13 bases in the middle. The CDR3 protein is CASSVGSRGIEKLFF. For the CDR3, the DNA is TGTGCCAGCAGCGTAGGGAGCAGGGGTATTGAAAAACTGTTTTTT.